These 25 T cell receptor beta chains came from one sample sequenced in a study of CD8+CD57+ T cells in acquired aplastic anemia. All patients picked for sequencing had shown, by flow cytometry, an expansion of CD8+CD57+ cells. Profiling that covered TCR beta VDJ and CDR3 relied on genomic DNA as its template. TCRdb reprocessed the reads via MiXCR and lists one record per CDR3 protein. The data show around 200,000 distinct CDR3 sequences, with roughly 65% seen just once and more than 40% held by the top ten. The sample taken for sequencing was sorted CD4+, CD8+, or CD8+CD57+ T cells (not recorded which) from PBMCs. The source of these receptors is a human donor with aplastic anemia.

The chain links TRBV7-9 to TRBJ2-7; no clear D gene. V was clipped by 5 bases and J by 1 base, with 15 bases between them. The germline CDR1 and CDR2 sequences are SEHNR and FQNEAQ (reference sequence). This CDR3 spans 15 amino acids. The CDR3 coding sequence is TGTGCCAGCAGCCCAAGGTGGCCCTCATCCTACGAGCAGTACTTC. It encodes CASSPRWPSSYEQYF.

This clonotype appeared many times. This rearrangement joins TRBV19 to TRBJ1-1; D gene unclear. Trimming took 7 bases from V and 2 from J, leaving 11 bases between them. This CDR3 contains 13 residues. From germline, CDR1 is LNHDA and CDR2 SQIVND (reference sequence). CDR3 residues: CASNPGENTEAFF. DNA of the CDR3: TGTGCCAGTAACCCGGGTGAAAACACTGAAGCTTTCTTT.

This clonotype was seen only a few times. The J gene is TRBJ1-3, the V gene TRBV3-1; TRBD1 aligns across 7 bases. Germline V gene data show CDR1 as LGHDT and CDR2 as YNNKEL (reference sequence). The CDR3 consists of 14 residues. Losses at the gene ends were 6 bases for V and 4 bases for J; bases not matched to a gene: 6. Here the CDR3 reads CASSNRGLGNTIYF. CDR3 DNA: TGTGCCAGCAGTAACAGGGGCCTCGGAAACACCATATATTTT. Using reference TRBV3-1 and TRBJ1-3 for the parts outside the CDR3, the full variable domain is DTAVSQTPKYLVTQMGNDKSIKCEQNLGHDTMYWYKQDSKKFLKIMFSYNNKELIINETVPNRFSPKSPDKAHLNLHINSLELGDSAVYFCASSNRGLGNTIYFGEGSWLTVV.

This clonotype was seen many times. The rearrangement uses TRBV14 and TRBJ2-5; D possibly matches TRBD1 or TRBD2 (5 bases each). The CDR3 is 14 amino acids. Trimming shortened V by 3 bases and J by 3 bases, and 11 bases separated the two germline ends. Germline lookup yields CDR1 SGHDN and CDR2 FVKESK. The CDR3 protein is CASSHWDGEETQYF. The DNA of the CDR3 is TGTGCCAGCAGCCACTGGGACGGCGAAGAGACCCAGTACTTC.

The genes are TRBV7-2 and TRBJ2-7; 8 positions match TRBD1. Germline trimming cut 5 bases from V and 3 bases from J; bases unmatched to any gene: 3. The CDR3 covers 13 residues. Germline-derived CDR1 and CDR2 are SGHTA and FQGNSA. CDR3 protein: CASSTQGGYEQYF. CDR3 coding DNA: TGTGCCAGCAGCACACAGGGGGGCTACGAGCAGTACTTC.

The J gene is TRBJ1-2, the V gene TRBV20-1; D is perhaps TRBD1 (5 bases). CDR3 length: 12 amino acids. V lost 5 bases and J lost 13, with 20 bases in between. Germline V lookup: CDR1 DFQATT, CDR2 SNEGSKA (reference sequence). The CDR3 here is CSAADRTGVGTF. CDR3 nucleotide sequence: TGCAGTGCTGCTGACCGAACAGGAGTCGGCACCTTC.

In DNA, the CDR3 is TGTGCCAGTAGTATCGGGCAGAACACTGAAGCTTTCTTT. Translated, it gives CASSIGQNTEAFF. The chain joins TRBV19 to TRBJ1-1; D call uncertain. CDR3 length: 13 residues. Germline V gene lookup returns CDR1 LNHDA and CDR2 SQIVND (reference sequence). V gave up 3 bases and J gave up 1 base, with 6 bases separating them.

This clonotype was recorded many times. The genes are TRBV2 and TRBJ1-4; 8 bases agree with TRBD1. Germline values: CDR1 SNHLY, CDR2 FYNNEI. The CDR3 runs to 15 residues. Trimming cost V 5 bases and J 0 bases; bases outside gene matches: 2. CDR3 coding DNA: TGTGCCAGCAGTCCGGGACAGGCAACTAATGAAAAACTGTTTTTT. This sequence encodes CASSPGQATNEKLFF.

The chain links TRBV7-2 to TRBJ2-2; D call uncertain. CDR1 is SGHTA and CDR2 is FQGNSA in the germline V gene. Trimming pared 5 bases from V and 10 bases from J, leaving 14 bases between. The length of the CDR3 is 13 residues. The CDR3 nucleotides are TGTGCCAGCAGCCCCCCACTCCCGGTGGAGCTGTTTTTT. It yields the protein CASSPPLPVELFF.

The CDR3 DNA is TGTGCCAGCAGCGTGGGGGGGACAGGCTCCTACGAGCAGTACTTC. Its translation: CASSVGGTGSYEQYF. V gene TRBV9 combines with J gene TRBJ2-7, with D possibly being TRBD1 (8 bases). Looked up from germline, CDR1 is SGDLS and CDR2 is YYNGEE. V shed 2 bases and J shed 0 bases, with 12 bases lying between them. The CDR3 length is 15 residues.

V is TRBV5-1 and J is TRBJ2-7; TRBD2 might be the D (6 bases). The V gene's germline CDR1 is SGHRS and CDR2 YFSETQ. This CDR3 spans 13 amino acids. V was clipped by 7 bases and J by 2 bases, with 13 bases between them. In nucleotides, the CDR3 is TGCGCCAGCGGGGAGGACCCCCCCTACGAGCAGTACTTC. This codes for CASGEDPPYEQYF.

Written as DNA, the CDR3 is TGTGCCAGCAGCTTACTTAGGGGGACCGGGGAGCTGTTTTTT. It specifies CASSLLRGTGELFF. The chain uses TRBV11-2 and TRBJ2-2; tentative D call: TRBD1 (6 bases). The CDR3 covers 14 residues. V was cut by 2 bases and J by 5 bases, with 9 bases left in between. CDR1 is SGHAT, CDR2 FQNNGV, per germline.

This clonotype appeared a few times. The chain couples TRBV20-1 to TRBJ1-2; D is undetermined. V was cut by 1 base and J by 4 bases, with 10 bases left in between. CDR1 is DFQATT and CDR2 is SNEGSKA in the germline V gene (reference sequence). The CDR3 sequence is 13 residues long. CDR3 in DNA: TGCAGTGCTAGAGGACTGGCGAGCTATGGCTACACCTTC. This encodes CSARGLASYGYTF.

This clonotype was counted at least ten times. In DNA form, the CDR3 reads TGTGCCAGCAGCTCGGACAGGGAAAGAAACACCATATATTTT. It translates to CASSSDRERNTIYF. V and J are TRBV7-6 and TRBJ1-3, with TRBD1 matching 8 bases. V lost 4 bases, J lost 5 bases, and 4 bases stayed unmatched. The CDR3 spans 14 residues. Germline CDR1 reads SGHVS; CDR2 reads FNYEAQ.

The table lists this clonotype with a few counts. A clone one base away is much larger, so this may be a read error. The J gene is TRBJ1-6, the V gene TRBV6-5, with TRBD1 as a possible D gene (6 bases). The CDR3 is 15 amino acids. V was cut by 5 bases and J by 5 bases, with 13 bases left in between. Germline V gives CDR1 MNHEY, CDR2 SVGAGI. CDR3 bases: TGTGCCAGCAGTCGTTCGGCAGGGGATAATTCACCCCTCCACTTT. Translated, it gives CASSRSAGDNSPLHF.

A note on this clonotype: A junction boundary mismatches the germline segment, possibly from a read error. The V gene is TRBV5-4, the J gene TRBJ1-2, with D unresolved. The CDR3 sequence is 15 residues long. Germline CDR1 is SGHNT and CDR2 is YYREEE (reference sequence). The CDR3 protein is CASSQVDRPYGGYTF. CDR3 nucleotide sequence: TGCGCCAGCAGTCAAGTAGACCGTCCTTACGGAGGCTACACCTTC.

This clonotype was counted ten times or more. The V and J genes are TRBV7-8 and TRBJ1-2, with D perhaps TRBD1 (6 bases). Trimming pared 5 bases from V and 4 bases from J, leaving 14 bases between. There are 14 residues in the CDR3. Germline CDR1 is SGHVS and CDR2 is FQNEAQ. The CDR3 DNA sequence: TGTGCCAGCAGCCCCGGGACAAATGTCTATGGCTACACCTTC. Translating it yields CASSPGTNVYGYTF. The variable domain in full, completed from reference TRBV7-8 and TRBJ1-2, reads GAGVSQSPRYKVAKRGQDVALRCDPISGHVSLFWYQQALGQGPEFLTYFQNEAQLDKSGLPSDRFFAERPEGSVSTLKIQRTQQEDSAVYLCASSPGTNVYGYTFGSGTRLTVV.

The V and J genes are TRBV7-3 and TRBJ1-4; possible D gene TRBD1, 5 bases. Trimming shortened V by 5 bases and J by 6 bases, and 19 bases separated the two germline ends. CDR1 is SGHTA, CDR2 FQGTGA, per germline. The CDR3 extends over 16 amino acids. The CDR3 DNA reads as TGTGCCAGCAGCCCGCCGGGTTGGGGGATAGATGAAAAACTGTTTTTT. It encodes CASSPPGWGIDEKLFF.

V gene TRBV7-2 combines with J gene TRBJ1-5, with D unresolved. The CDR3 covers 12 residues. The V gene lost 1 base and the J gene lost 7 bases, with 5 bases spanning the gap. The V gene's germline CDR1 is SGHTA and CDR2 FQGNSA. The CDR3 DNA sequence: TGTGCCAGCAGCTTAGACGGCCAGCCCCAGCATTTT. Its protein product is CASSLDGQPQHF. Drawing the rest from reference TRBV7-2 and TRBJ1-5, the complete variable domain is GAGVSQSPSNKVTEKGKDVELRCDPISGHTALYWYRQSLGQGLEFLIYFQGNSAPDKSGLPSDRFSAERTGGSVSTLTIQRTQQEDSAVYLCASSLDGQPQHFGDGTRLSIL.

This chain links TRBV10-3 with TRBJ1-2, with 9 bases identical to TRBD1. Germline-derived CDR1 and CDR2 are ENHRY and SYGVKD. The CDR3 is made up of 13 amino acids. The J segment lost 6 bases and the V segment lost 6 bases, leaving 5 bases of the junction unmatched. DNA for the CDR3: TGTGCCATCAGGCGGGACAGGGATAATGGCTACACCTTC. Encoded protein: CAIRRDRDNGYTF.

V and J are TRBV20-1 and TRBJ2-7, with 8 bases aligning to TRBD2. From germline, CDR1 is DFQATT and CDR2 SNEGSKA (reference sequence). Trimming at V came to 5 bases and at J to 5 bases, leaving 5 bases not matched to a gene. The CDR3 length is 12 residues. The CDR3 region has the DNA TGCAGTGCTCGCGGGAGGATCGACGAGCAGTACTTC. As protein: CSARGRIDEQYF.

The rearrangement links TRBV7-6 to TRBJ1-2; tentatively, D is TRBD1 (5 bases). The CDR3 length is 13 residues. Between the trimmed V and J ends, which lost 4 bases and 12 bases, there was a span of 18 bases. Germline loops: CDR1 SGHVS, CDR2 FNYEAQ. CDR3 nucleotide sequence: TGTGCCAGCAGCTATTCCCGGGACGGAGCTCACACCTTC. Its translation: CASSYSRDGAHTF.

In this sample, this clonotype turned up once. The V call is TRBV29-1, the J call TRBJ2-3; D is ambiguous. CDR1 SQVTM and CDR2 ANQGSEA come from the germline V gene. The CDR3 consists of 12 residues. The V and J ends lost 4 bases and 4 bases respectively, with 9 bases between them. The CDR3 coding sequence is TGCAGCGTTGGTTTAGGTGCAGATACGCAGTATTTT. This codes for CSVGLGADTQYF.

This clonotype was counted many times. This chain uses TRBV6-1 with TRBJ2-7, with D possibly being TRBD2 (6 bases). V was shortened by 0 bases and J by 4 bases, with 10 bases between the two germline ends. The CDR3 runs to 14 residues. Germline-derived CDR1 and CDR2 are MNHNS and SASEGT. The CDR3 nucleotides read TGTGCCAGCAGTGAAGCCATGGGGGGATACGAGCAGTACTTC. Its protein product is CASSEAMGGYEQYF.

V is TRBV12-3 or TRBV12-4 and J is TRBJ1-1; D possibly corresponds to TRBD1 (6 bases). The CDR3 is 12 residues long. V lost 7 bases to trimming and J lost 4 bases, with 10 bases between them. CDR3 residues: CASTEQGTEAFF. The CDR3 DNA sequence: TGTGCCAGCACCGAACAGGGCACTGAAGCTTTCTTT.